Below, one TCR beta chain is given with its context. Its cognate antigen is unknown. Every donor was a Caucasian adult from Nashville, Tennessee. Here immunoSEQ multiplex PCR was the method, and the copy in TCRdb shows in-frame clones only, minus some. The sample carries about 520,000 clones, approximately 94% recorded once. This entry is derived from a study of shared clonotypes between healthy human individuals. Findings and limits, study-wide: A few donors had about 5.1% of their naive CD4 clonotypes in common. Naive subsets usually exceeded memory subsets in estimated richness.

Sequencing was performed on naive CD4+ T cells sorted from blood. Subset given: CD45RA+ positively selected. The TCR sequence derives from a woman aged 30 to 39 in good health.

CDR3 DNA: TGCGCCAGTAGGGGTTTGTTGGGGGACAGGTCATCCTACGAGCAGTACTTC. As protein: CASRGLLGDRSSYEQYF. The chain links TRBV23-1 to TRBJ2-5; 8 bases map to TRBD1. The J call may be faulty, since TRBJ2-7 better matches the DNA end. TRBV23-1 is treated as an ORF (open reading frame) with a function not yet certain. The CDR3 runs to 17 residues.